A selection of T cell receptor beta chains follows, all from one sample in a study of blood T cell repertoires in COVID-19. Some clones are missing from TCRdb's copy, which holds only in-frame ones; the method was immunoSEQ multiplex PCR. This table has approximately 330,000 clones, nearly 90% appearing once. Sequencing input: peripheral blood. The receptors here all came from a woman aged 40 to 50 with COVID-19, enrolled during active disease. CDR3s include the opening cysteine and the closing phenylalanine or tryptophan. A D gene is named only where the DNA matches it firmly. For some rows the clone size is stated as once, few or many, or as a class when expanded; others skip it.

TRBV5-4	NA	TRBJ1-2	NA	TGTGCCAGCAGCTTGAGCCCCACTAACTATGGCTACACCTTC	CASSLSPTNYGYTF
TRBV9	NA	TRBJ1-5	NA	TGTGCCAGCAGCGTAGCTGCAGGCTTAAATGGCCAGCCCCAGCATTTT	CASSVAAGLNGQPQHF
TRBV18	NA	TRBJ2-7	NA	TGTGCCAGCTCACCGGGACTGACTTTAGCAGCCTCCTACGAGCAGTACTTC	CASSPGLTLAASYEQYF
TRBV2	NA	TRBJ1-6	NA	TGTGCCAGCAGTGATAGGGGGGGGGTCTATTCACCCCTCCACTTT	CASSDRGGVYSPLHF
TRBV7-2	TRBD2	TRBJ2-7	NA	TGTGCCAGCAGCTTAGGCTTAGCGGGAGCTTACGAGCAGTACTTC	CASSLGLAGAYEQYF
TRBV5-4	NA	TRBJ2-2	NA	TGTGCCAGCAGCTTTAGAGCCGGGGAGCTGTTTTTT	CASSFRAGELFF
TRBV25-1	TRBD2	TRBJ2-2	NA	TGTGCCAGCAGGGCCCCCGGGAGCGGGAGGGGAACCGGGGAGCTGTTTTTT	CASRAPGSGRGTGELFF
TRBV30	NA	TRBJ2-3	NA	TGTGCCTGGAGTGGACAGATAACGCAGTATTTT	CAWSGQITQYF
TRBV29-1	NA	TRBJ1-2	NA	TGCAGCGTTGAAAGGACTGGTGGCTACACCTTC	CSVERTGGYTF
TRBV28	TRBD1	TRBJ2-1	NA	TGTGCCAGCAGGTTGGACAGGCTCTCCTACAATGAGCAGTTCTTC	CASRLDRLSYNEQFF
TRBV27	TRBD1	TRBJ1-6	once	TGTGCCAGCAGTCCCGGGACAGGGTTTGGGAATTCACCCCTCCACTTT	CASSPGTGFGNSPLHF